These 4 T cell receptor beta chains were all obtained from the same sample, sequenced in a study of tumor-infiltrating lymphocytes in oesophageal squamous cell carcinoma. Each CDR3 protein gets one entry after TCRdb re-called the PCR reads with MiXCR. The data contain some 22,000 distinct CDR3 sequences, approximately 40% of them singletons. Sequencing was performed on esophageal tumor tissue. These TCRs come from a male donor with esophageal squamous cell carcinoma.

By proportion, this clonotype is medium-sized. DNA for the CDR3: TGTGCCAGCAGCTTCCTCAGGGGCCTCCCCCTCTCTGGAAACACCATATATTTT. It codes for CASSFLRGLPLSGNTIYF. J is TRBJ1-3 and V is TRBV7-3; tentative D call: TRBD1 (6 bases). The germline gives CDR1 SGHTA, CDR2 FQGTGA. The CDR3 totals 18 residues. The V and J ends lost 3 bases and 0 bases respectively, with 18 bases between them.

In DNA form, the CDR3 reads TGTGCCAGCAGCCCGGACAAGAACAGGGGGTATAATGAAAAACTGTTTTTT. Translation: CASSPDKNRGYNEKLFF. The rearrangement links TRBV7-3 to TRBJ1-4; 8 bases agree with TRBD1. In germline, CDR1 is SGHTA, CDR2 FQGTGA. V gave up 5 bases and J gave up 4 bases; unmatched junction bases: 12. This CDR3 has 17 residues.

This clonotype has a count of ten or more. The chain carries TRBV7-2 and TRBJ1-5, with D possibly being TRBD1 (6 bases). The CDR3 runs 16 residues. The V end was cut by 3 bases, the J end by 0 bases, with 12 bases between. In germline, CDR1 is SGHTA, CDR2 FQGNSA. The CDR3 protein is CASSLGGLYSNQPQHF. Written as DNA, the CDR3 is TGTGCCAGCAGCTTGGGGGGGCTTTATAGCAATCAGCCCCAGCATTTT.

The J gene is TRBJ2-7, the V gene TRBV7-2; the match to TRBD2 covers 11 bases. The CDR3 is made up of 15 amino acids. J lost 4 bases, V lost 0 bases, and 2 bases had no gene match. Per the germline V gene, CDR1 is SGHTA and CDR2 is FQGNSA. CDR3 loop: CASSLALAGGYEQYF. As DNA, the CDR3 is TGTGCCAGCAGCTTAGCTCTAGCGGGGGGTTACGAGCAGTACTTC. Full variable domain (outside the CDR3, taken from reference TRBV7-2 and TRBJ2-7): GAGVSQSPSNKVTEKGKDVELRCDPISGHTALYWYRQSLGQGLEFLIYFQGNSAPDKSGLPSDRFSAERTGGSVSTLTIQRTQQEDSAVYLCASSLALAGGYEQYFGPGTRLTVT.